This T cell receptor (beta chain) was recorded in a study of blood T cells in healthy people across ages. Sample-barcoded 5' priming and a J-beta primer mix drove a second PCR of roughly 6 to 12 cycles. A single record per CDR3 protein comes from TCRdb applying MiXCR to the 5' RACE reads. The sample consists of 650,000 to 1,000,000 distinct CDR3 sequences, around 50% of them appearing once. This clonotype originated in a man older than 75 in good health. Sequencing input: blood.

CDR3 sequence reads: CASSLCSGRVDNEQFF. The DNA of the CDR3 is TGTGCCAGCAGCTTATGTAGCGGGAGGGTAGACAATGAGCAGTTCTTC. The V and J genes are TRBV4-2 and TRBJ2-1; 11 bases fit TRBD2. Germline assignment: CDR1 LGHNA and CDR2 YNFKEQ. Unmatched junction bases numbered 8, after V lost 5 bases and J lost 5 bases. The CDR3 runs to 16 residues.